The clone carrying this T cell receptor (beta chain) was seen only a few times. The antigen remains undetermined. PCR employed 60 Vbeta and 13 Jbeta primers. Method: immunoSEQ multiplex PCR; TCRdb's copy keeps in-frame clones and lacks some. Of some 200,000 clones in the sample, roughly 90% are singletons; the top ten hold approximately 1%. From germline, CDR1 is SNHLY and CDR2 FYNNEI. V trimming: 6 bases; J trimming: 4 bases; junction bases outside the gene matches: 5. This CDR3 has 15 amino acids. These data come from a study of cytomegalovirus exposure and HLA in healthy donors. Study-level findings and limits: About 87% or about 30% of the time was how often most TCR beta V segments were productive, according to an earlier analysis. Presence/absence analyses supposed approximately even sequencing depth among donors. The classifier reportedly diagnosed cytomegalovirus status with high specificity and sensitivity.

This TCR derives from a woman younger than 35 in good health and CMV-seronegative. Sequenced sample: PBMCs. V is TRBV2 and J is TRBJ2-2; 10 nucleotides align to TRBD2. The CDR3 reads CASRESGGATGELFF. CDR3 nucleotide sequence: TGTGCCAGCAGAGAGAGCGGGGGGGCCACCGGGGAGCTGTTTTTT.